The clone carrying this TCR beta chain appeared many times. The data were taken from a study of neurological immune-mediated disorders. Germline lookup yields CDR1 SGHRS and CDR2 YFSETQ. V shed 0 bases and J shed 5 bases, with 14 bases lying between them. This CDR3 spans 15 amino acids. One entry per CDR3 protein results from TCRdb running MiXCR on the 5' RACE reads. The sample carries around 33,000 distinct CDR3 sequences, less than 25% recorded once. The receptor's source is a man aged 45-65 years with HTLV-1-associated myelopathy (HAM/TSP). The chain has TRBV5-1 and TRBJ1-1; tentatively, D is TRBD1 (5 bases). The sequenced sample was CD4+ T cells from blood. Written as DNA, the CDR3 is TGCGCCAGCAGCTTGGCCCCCTTGGGGGGAACTGAAGCTTTCTTT. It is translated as CASSLAPLGGTEAFF.